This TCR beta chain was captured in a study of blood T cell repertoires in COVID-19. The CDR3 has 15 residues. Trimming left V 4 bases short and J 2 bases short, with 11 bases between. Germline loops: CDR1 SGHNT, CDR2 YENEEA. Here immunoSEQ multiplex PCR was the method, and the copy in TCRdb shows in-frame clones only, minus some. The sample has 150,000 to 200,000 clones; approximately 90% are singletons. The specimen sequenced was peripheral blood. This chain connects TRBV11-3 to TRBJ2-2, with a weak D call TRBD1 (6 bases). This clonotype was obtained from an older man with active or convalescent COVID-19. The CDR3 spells CASSSRGHNTGELFF. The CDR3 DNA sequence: TGTGCCAGCAGCTCACGGGGACACAACACCGGGGAGCTGTTTTTT.